Sequencing of this TCR beta chain was carried out in a study of response to subunit inactivated influenza vaccine. Study results and caveats: The authors put forward the suggestion that each seasonal influenza vaccination may bring in only a limited number of new T cells.

From the RT-PCR reads, TCRdb called clonotypes with MiXCR, one entry per CDR3 protein. The table lists about 650,000 distinct CDR3 sequences, about 15% of them singletons. A remark on this clonotype: Its target is not known.

The TCR was taken from a man aged 45 to 65 who received an inactivated influenza vaccine. The sequencing used PBMCs from blood, collected roughly 13 days after vaccination.

CDR3 DNA: TGCAGTGCAAAACGGACAGGGGAAAATGGCTACACCTTC. Encoded protein: CSAKRTGENGYTF. The V and J genes are TRBV20-1 and TRBJ1-2; 9 nucleotides align to TRBD1. From germline, CDR1 is DFQATT and CDR2 SNEGSKA (reference sequence). The junction had 8 bases not matched to a gene; V was cut back by 6 bases and J by 6 bases. The CDR3 has 13 amino acids.